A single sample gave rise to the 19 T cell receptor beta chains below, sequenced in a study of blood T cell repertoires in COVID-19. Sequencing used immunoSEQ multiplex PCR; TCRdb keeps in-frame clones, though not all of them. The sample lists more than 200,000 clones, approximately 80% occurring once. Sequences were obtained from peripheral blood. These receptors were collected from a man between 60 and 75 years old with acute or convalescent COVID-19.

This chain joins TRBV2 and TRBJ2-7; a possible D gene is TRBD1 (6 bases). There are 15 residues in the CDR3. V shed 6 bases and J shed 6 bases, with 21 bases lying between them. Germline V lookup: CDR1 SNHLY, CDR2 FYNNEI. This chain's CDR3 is CASRDSASHPLEQYF. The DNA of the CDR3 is TGTGCCAGCAGGGACAGTGCCTCCCACCCTCTCGAGCAGTACTTC.

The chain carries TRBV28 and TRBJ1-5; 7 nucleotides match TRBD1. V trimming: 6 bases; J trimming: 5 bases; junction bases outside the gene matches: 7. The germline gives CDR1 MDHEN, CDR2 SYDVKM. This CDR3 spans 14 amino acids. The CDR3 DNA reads TGTGCCAGCAGACCCGGACAGGTGGATCAGCCCCAGCATTTT. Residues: CASRPGQVDQPQHF.

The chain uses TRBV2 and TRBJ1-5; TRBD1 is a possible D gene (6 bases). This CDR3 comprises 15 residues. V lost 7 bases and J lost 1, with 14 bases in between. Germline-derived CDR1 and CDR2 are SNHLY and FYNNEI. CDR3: CASTSQGLSNQPQHF. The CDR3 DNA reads TGTGCCAGCACTTCACAGGGACTAAGCAATCAGCCCCAGCATTTT. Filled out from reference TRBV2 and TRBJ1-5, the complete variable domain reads EPEVTQTPSHQVTQMGQEVILRCVPISNHLYFYWYRQILGQKVEFLVSFYNNEISEKSEIFDDQFSVERPDGSNFTLKIRSTKLEDSAMYFCASTSQGLSNQPQHFGDGTRLSIL.

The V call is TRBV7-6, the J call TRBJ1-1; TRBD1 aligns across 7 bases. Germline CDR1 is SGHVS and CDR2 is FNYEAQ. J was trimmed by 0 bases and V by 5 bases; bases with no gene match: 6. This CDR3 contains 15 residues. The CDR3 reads CASSPGTEMNTEAFF. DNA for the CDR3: TGTGCCAGCAGCCCTGGGACAGAGATGAACACTGAAGCTTTCTTT.

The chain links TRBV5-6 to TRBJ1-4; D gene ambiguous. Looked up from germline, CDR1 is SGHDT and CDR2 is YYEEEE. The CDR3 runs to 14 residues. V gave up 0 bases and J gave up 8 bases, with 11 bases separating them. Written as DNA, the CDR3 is TGTGCCAGCAGCTTGGCCCCAGGAAGCGAAAAACTGTTTTTT. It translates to CASSLAPGSEKLFF.

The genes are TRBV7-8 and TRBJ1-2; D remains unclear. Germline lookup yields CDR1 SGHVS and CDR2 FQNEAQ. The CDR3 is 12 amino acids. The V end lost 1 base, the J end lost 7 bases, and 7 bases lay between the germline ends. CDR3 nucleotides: TGTGCCAGCAGCTTAGTCGCGGGTGGCTACACCTTC. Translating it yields CASSLVAGGYTF.

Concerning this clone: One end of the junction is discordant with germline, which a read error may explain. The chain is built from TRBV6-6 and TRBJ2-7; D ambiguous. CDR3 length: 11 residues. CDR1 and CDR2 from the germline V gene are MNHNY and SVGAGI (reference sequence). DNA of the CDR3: TGTGCCAGCAGTTATTGGCCCTTCCTGAACTTC. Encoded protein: CASSYWPFLNF.

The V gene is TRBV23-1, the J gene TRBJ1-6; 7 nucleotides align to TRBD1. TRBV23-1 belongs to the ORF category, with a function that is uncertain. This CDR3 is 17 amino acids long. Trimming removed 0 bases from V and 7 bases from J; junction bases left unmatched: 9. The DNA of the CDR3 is TGCGCCAGCAGTCAATCTAGGGGGCGAAGTGTCAATTCACCCCTCCACTTT. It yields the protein CASSQSRGRSVNSPLHF.

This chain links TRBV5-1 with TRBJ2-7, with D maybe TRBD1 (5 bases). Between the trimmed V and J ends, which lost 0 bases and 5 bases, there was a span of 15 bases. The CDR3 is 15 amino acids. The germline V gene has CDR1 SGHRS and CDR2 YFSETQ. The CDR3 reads CASSLAQGLKNEQYF. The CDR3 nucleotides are TGCGCCAGCAGCTTGGCCCAGGGTTTGAAAAACGAGCAGTACTTC.

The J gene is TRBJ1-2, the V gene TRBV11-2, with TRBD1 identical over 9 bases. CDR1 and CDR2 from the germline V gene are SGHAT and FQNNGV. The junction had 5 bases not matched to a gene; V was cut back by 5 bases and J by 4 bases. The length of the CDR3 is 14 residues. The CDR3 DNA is TGTGCCAGCAGCGCACGGACAGGGGCCTATGGCTACACCTTC. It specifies CASSARTGAYGYTF. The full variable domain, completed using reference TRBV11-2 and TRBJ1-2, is EAGVAQSPRYKIIEKRQSVAFWCNPISGHATLYWYQQILGQGPKLLIQFQNNGVVDDSQLPKDRFSAERLKGVDSTLKIQPAKLEDSAVYLCASSARTGAYGYTFGSGTRLTVV.

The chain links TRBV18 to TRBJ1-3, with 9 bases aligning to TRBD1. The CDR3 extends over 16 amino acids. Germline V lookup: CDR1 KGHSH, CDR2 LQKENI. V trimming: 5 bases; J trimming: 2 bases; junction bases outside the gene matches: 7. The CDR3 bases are TGTGCCAGCTCATTCAACACAGGGGGCGCTGGAAACACCATATATTTT. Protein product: CASSFNTGGAGNTIYF.

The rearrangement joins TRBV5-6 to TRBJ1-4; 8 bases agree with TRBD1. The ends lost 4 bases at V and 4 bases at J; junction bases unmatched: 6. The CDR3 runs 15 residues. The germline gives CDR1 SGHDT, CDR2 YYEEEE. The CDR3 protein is CASSGRTGINEKLFF. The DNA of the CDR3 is TGTGCCAGCAGCGGTCGGACAGGGATTAATGAAAAACTGTTTTTT.

In DNA form, the CDR3 reads TGTGCCAGCAGTTCGGAGGGAGGGCCGTACGAGCAGTACTTC. Its translation: CASSSEGGPYEQYF. V gene TRBV7-2 combines with J gene TRBJ2-7; 7 bases line up with TRBD2. The CDR3 totals 14 residues. In germline, CDR1 is SGHTA, CDR2 FQGNSA. The V and J ends lost 6 bases and 4 bases, in that order; junction bases with no gene match: 9.

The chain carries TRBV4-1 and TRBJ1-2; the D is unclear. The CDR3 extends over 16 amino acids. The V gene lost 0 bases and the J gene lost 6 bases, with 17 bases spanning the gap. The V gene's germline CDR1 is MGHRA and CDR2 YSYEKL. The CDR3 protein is CASSQEAALTGDGYTF. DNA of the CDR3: TGCGCCAGCAGCCAAGAAGCGGCACTCACGGGAGATGGCTACACCTTC.

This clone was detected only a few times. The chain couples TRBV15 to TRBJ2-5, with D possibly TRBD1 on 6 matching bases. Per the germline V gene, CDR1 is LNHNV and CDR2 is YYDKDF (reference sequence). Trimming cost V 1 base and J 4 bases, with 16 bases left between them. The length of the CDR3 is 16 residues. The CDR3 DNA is TGTGCCACCAGCAGAGGTGAGGGGGAATCGGTAGAGACCCAGTACTTC. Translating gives CATSRGEGESVETQYF. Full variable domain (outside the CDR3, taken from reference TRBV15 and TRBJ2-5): DAMVIQNPRYQVTQFGKPVTLSCSQTLNHNVMYWYQQKSSQAPKLLFHYYDKDFNNEADTPDNFQSRRPNTSFCFLDIRSPGLGDTAMYLCATSRGEGESVETQYFGPGTRLLVL.

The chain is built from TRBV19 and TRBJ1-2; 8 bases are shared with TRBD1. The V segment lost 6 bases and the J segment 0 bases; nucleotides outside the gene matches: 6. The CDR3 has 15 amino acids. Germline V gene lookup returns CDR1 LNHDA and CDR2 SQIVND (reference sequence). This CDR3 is CASSSRGHTNYGYTF. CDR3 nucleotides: TGTGCCAGTAGCAGCAGGGGGCACACTAACTATGGCTACACCTTC.

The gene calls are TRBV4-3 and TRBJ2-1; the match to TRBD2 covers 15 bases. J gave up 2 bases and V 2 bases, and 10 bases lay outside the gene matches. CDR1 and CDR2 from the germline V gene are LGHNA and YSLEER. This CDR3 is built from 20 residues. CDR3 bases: TGCGCCAGCAGCCAACCGGGGACTAGCGGGAGGCGCTATCCCTACAATGAGCAGTTCTTC. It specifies CASSQPGTSGRRYPYNEQFF.

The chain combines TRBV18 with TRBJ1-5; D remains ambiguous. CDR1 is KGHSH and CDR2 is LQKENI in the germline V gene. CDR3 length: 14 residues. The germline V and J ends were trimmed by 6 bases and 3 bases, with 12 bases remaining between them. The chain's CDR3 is CASSQYRDNQPQHF. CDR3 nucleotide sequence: TGTGCCAGCTCTCAATACCGGGACAATCAGCCCCAGCATTTT.

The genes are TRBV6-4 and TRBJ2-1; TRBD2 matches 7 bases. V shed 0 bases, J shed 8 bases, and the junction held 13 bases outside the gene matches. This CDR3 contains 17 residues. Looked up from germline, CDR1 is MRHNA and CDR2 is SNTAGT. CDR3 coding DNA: TGTGCCAGCAGTGACTCGCTGGCTTTTGCGGGGGACGATGAGCAGTTCTTC. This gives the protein CASSDSLAFAGDDEQFF.